This T cell receptor (beta chain) emerged from a study of blood T cell repertoires in COVID-19. Study processing details: By means of reference gene primer amplification, nucleated cell counts were estimated. Using immunoSEQ multiplex PCR, the repertoire was profiled, and TCRdb retains in-frame clones only, with some absent. V and J calls and clone size are as listed in that table; D and trimming were resolved from the DNA. The profile shows roughly 30,000 clones, over 75% of them singletons. CDR1 is LGHNA and CDR2 is YSLEER in the germline V gene. CDR3 length: 11 residues. Trimming left V 0 bases short and J 10 bases short, with 6 bases between.

The chain combines TRBV4-3 with TRBJ1-2; D ambiguous. Sequenced: peripheral blood. This receptor was taken from a human donor in a cohort sampled during active COVID-19. This CDR3 is CASSQETVYTF. CDR3 nucleotides: TGCGCCAGCAGCCAAGAAACAGTCTACACCTTC.